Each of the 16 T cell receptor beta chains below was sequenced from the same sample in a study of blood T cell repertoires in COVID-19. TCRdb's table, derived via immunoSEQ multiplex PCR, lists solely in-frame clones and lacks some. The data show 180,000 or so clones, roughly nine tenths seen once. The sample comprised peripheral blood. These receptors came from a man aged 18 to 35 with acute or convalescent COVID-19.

In DNA, the CDR3 is TGCAGCGTTGAGCTTGACTACCCTCGCCGCTACGAGCAGTACTTC. This gives the protein CSVELDYPRRYEQYF. V usage is TRBV29-1 and J usage is TRBJ2-7; a weak D match, TRBD2 (5 bases). The V gene lost 3 bases and the J gene lost 3 bases, with 18 bases spanning the gap. The CDR3 sequence is 15 residues long. Germline V gene lookup returns CDR1 SQVTM and CDR2 ANQGSEA.

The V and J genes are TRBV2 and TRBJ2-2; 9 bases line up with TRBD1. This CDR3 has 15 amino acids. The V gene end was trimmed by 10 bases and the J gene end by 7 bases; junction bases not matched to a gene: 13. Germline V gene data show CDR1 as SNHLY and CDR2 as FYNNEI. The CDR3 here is CATTPGTGSIGELFF. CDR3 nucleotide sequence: TGTGCCACGACACCCGGGACAGGGAGCATCGGGGAGCTGTTTTTT.

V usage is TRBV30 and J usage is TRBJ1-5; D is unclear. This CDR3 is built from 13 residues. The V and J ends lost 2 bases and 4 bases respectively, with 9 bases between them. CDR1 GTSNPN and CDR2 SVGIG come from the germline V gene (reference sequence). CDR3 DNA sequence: TGTGCCTGGAGTCTGGGAGGAAATCAGCCCCAGCATTTT. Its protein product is CAWSLGGNQPQHF.

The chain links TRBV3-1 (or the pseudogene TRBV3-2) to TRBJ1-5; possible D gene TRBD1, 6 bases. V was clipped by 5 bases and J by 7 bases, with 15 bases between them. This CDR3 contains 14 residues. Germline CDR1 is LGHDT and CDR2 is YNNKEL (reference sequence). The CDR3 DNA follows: TGTGCCAGCAGCTTAACAGGGTCCGAACAGCCCCAGCATTTT. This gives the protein CASSLTGSEQPQHF.

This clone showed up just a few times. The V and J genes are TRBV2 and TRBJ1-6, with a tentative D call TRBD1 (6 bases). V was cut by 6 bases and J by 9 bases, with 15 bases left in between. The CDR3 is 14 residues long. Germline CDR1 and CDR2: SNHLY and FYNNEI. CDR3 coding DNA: TGTGCCAGCAGCCAACAGGGAAGTCGTTCACCCCTCCACTTT. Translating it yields CASSQQGSRSPLHF.

The CDR3 nucleotides are TGTGCCAGTAGTATTTTGGACAGGGGGTACTATGGCTACACCTTC. Translated: CASSILDRGYYGYTF. This chain joins TRBV19 and TRBJ1-2; TRBD1 matches 10 bases. CDR1 and CDR2 (germline): LNHDA, SQIVND (reference sequence). CDR3 size: 15 residues. V was pared by 3 bases and J by 3 bases, with 4 bases of the junction left unmatched.

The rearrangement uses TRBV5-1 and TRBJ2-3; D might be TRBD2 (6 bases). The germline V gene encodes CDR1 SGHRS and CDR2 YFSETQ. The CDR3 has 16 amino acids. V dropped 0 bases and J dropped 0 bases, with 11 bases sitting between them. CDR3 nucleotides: TGCGCCAGCAGCTTGGCGGGACTGACTAGCACAGATACGCAGTATTTT. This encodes CASSLAGLTSTDTQYF.

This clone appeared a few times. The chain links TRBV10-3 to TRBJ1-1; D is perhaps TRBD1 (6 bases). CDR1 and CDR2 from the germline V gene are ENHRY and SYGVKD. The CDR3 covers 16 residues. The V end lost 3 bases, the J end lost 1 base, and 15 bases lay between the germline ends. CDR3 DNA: TGTGCCATCAGTGACTCGGCCTTGGGACAGAACACTGAAGCTTTCTTT. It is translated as CAISDSALGQNTEAFF.

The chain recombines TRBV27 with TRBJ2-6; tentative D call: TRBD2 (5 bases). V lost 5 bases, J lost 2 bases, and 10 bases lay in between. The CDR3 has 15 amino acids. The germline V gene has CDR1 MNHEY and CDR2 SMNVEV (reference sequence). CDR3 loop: CASSPGVPGANVLTF. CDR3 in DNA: TGTGCCAGCAGTCCCGGGGTCCCTGGGGCCAACGTCCTGACTTTC.

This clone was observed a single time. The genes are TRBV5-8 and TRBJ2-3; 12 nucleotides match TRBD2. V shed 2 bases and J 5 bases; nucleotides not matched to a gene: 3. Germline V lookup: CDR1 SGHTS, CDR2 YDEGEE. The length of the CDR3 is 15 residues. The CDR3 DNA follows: TGTGCCAGCAGCTTACTAGCGGGGGGCCAAGATACGCAGTATTTT. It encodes CASSLLAGGQDTQYF.

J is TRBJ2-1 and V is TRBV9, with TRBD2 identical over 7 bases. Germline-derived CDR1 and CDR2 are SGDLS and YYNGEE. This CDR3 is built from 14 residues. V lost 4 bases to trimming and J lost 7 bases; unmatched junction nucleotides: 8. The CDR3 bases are TGTGCCAGCAGCTCGAGCACACTAGCGAATGAGCAGTTCTTC. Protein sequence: CASSSSTLANEQFF.

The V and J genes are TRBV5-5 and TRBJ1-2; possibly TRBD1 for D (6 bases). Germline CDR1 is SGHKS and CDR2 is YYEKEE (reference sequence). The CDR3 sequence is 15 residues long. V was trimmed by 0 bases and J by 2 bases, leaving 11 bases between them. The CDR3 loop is CASSLVSGENYGYTF. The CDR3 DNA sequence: TGTGCCAGCAGCTTGGTTTCAGGGGAGAACTATGGCTACACCTTC.

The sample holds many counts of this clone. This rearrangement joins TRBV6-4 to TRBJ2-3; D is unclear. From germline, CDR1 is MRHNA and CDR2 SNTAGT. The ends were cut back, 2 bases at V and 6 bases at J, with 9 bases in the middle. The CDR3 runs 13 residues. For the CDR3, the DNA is TGTGCCAGCAGTGACCAGGAAACGGATACGCAGTATTTT. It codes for CASSDQETDTQYF.

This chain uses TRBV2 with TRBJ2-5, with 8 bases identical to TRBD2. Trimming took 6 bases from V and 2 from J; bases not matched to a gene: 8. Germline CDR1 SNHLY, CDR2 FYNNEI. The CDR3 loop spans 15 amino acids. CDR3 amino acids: CASRLAGYPQETQYF. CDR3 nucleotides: TGTGCCAGCAGGCTAGCGGGTTACCCTCAAGAGACCCAGTACTTC.

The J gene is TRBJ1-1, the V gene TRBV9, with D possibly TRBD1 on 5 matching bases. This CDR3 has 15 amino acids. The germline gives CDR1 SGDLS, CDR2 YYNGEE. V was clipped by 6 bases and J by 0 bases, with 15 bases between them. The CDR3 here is CASTEGTGMNTEAFF. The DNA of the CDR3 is TGTGCCAGCACCGAAGGTACAGGAATGAACACTGAAGCTTTCTTT.

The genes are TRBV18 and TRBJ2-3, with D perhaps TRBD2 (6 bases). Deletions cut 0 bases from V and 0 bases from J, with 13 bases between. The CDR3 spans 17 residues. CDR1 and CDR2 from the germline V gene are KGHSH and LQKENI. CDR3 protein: CASSPPAGGSSTDTQYF. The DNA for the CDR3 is TGTGCCAGCTCACCACCAGCGGGCGGGTCTAGCACAGATACGCAGTATTTT.